These T cell receptor beta chains were read from a single sample in a study of blood T cells in healthy people across ages. TCRdb reprocessed the 5' RACE reads via MiXCR and lists one record per CDR3 protein. Counted here are 1,100,000 or so distinct CDR3 sequences, 40% to 55% occurring once; the ten biggest clones make up over 15%. The sample taken for sequencing was blood. All receptors come from a woman aged 60 to 75 in good health. The CDR3 runs from the conserved cysteine through the conserved F or W. A D gene is named only where the DNA matches it firmly. Size values are once, few and many counts, or a class for expanded clones, and some rows have none.

V gene	J gene	clone size	D gene	CDR3 protein	CDR3 DNA
TRBV20-1	TRBJ2-1	few	TRBD2	CSARETSGSSYNEQFF	TGCAGTGCTAGGGAGACTAGCGGGAGCTCCTACAATGAGCAGTTCTTC
TRBV6-6	TRBJ1-1	few	-	CASSYIKGAEAFF	TGTGCCAGCAGTTACATAAAGGGGGCTGAAGCTTTCTTT
TRBV5-1	TRBJ2-4	-	TRBD1	CASSPQQGAADIQYF	TGCGCCAGCAGCCCTCAACAGGGGGCGGCGGACATTCAGTACTTC
TRBV4-1	TRBJ2-4	-	-	CASSQERGRGLSKNIQYF	TGCGCCAGCAGCCAAGAAAGGGGGAGGGGTCTGTCCAAAAACATTCAGTACTTC
TRBV20-1	TRBJ2-3	-	TRBD2	CSASVSGSIISDTQYF	TGCAGTGCTAGTGTTAGCGGGAGTATAATCTCAGATACGCAGTATTTT
TRBV27	TRBJ2-5	-	-	CASRPQGLKTQYF	TGTGCCAGCAGGCCACAGGGCCTCAAGACCCAGTACTTC
TRBV20-1	TRBJ2-3	-	TRBD2	CSAPLLTSGRLFTDTQYF	TGCAGTGCGCCTCTTTTGACTAGCGGGAGGCTGTTCACAGATACGCAGTATTTT
TRBV6-5	TRBJ2-2	few	-	CASSYAGQAGELFF	TGTGCCAGCAGTTACGCGGGGCAGGCCGGGGAGCTGTTTTTT
TRBV24-1	TRBJ2-1	-	TRBD2	CATSASGEYNEQFF	TGTGCCACCAGTGCAAGCGGGGAGTACAATGAGCAGTTCTTC
TRBV5-1	TRBJ2-1	many	-	CASSLAWSASLQKQFF	TGCGCCAGCAGCTTGGCCTGGTCCGCTAGTCTTCAGAAGCAGTTCTTC
TRBV7-3	TRBJ2-5	-	TRBD2	CASSLQSGRAGETQYF	TGTGCCAGCAGCTTACAGAGCGGGAGGGCCGGAGAGACCCAGTACTTC